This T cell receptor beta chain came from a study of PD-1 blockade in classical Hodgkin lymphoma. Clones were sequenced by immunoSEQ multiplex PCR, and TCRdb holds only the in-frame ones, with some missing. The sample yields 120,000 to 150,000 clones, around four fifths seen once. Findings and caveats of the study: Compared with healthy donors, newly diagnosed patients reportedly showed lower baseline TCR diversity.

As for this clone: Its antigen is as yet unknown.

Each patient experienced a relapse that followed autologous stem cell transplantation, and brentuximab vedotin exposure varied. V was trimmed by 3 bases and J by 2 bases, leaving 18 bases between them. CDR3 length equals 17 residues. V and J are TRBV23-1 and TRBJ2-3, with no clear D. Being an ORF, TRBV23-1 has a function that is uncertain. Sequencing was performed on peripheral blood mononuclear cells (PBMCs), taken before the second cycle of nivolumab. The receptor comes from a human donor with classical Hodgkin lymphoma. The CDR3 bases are TGCGCCAGCAGTCAGGAACGTGTTGACGGTTTCACAGATACGCAGTATTTT. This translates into CASSQERVDGFTDTQYF.